Each of the 5 T cell receptor beta chains below was sequenced from the same sample in a study of identical twins. A single record per CDR3 protein comes from TCRdb applying MiXCR to the 5' RACE reads. The table shows about 890,000 distinct CDR3 sequences, with more than 9% occurring only once. A further study also used this sample, focusing on yellow fever vaccine responses in identical twins.

Sequences were obtained from PBMCs. Receptor source: a woman aged 18-29 years in good health.

CDR3 DNA sequence: TGTGCCAGCAGACTCCACAATCTACCAATGGGCCTTAATGAGCAGTTCTTC. Residues: CASRLHNLPMGLNEQFF. The chain couples TRBV12-3 or TRBV12-4 to TRBJ2-1, with D uncertain. The CDR3 extends over 17 amino acids. The ends were cut back, 6 bases at V and 7 bases at J, with 25 bases in the middle.

This sequence joins TRBV20-1 and TRBJ1-2, with 9 bases lining up with TRBD1. Germline loops: CDR1 DFQATT, CDR2 SNEGSKA (reference sequence). This CDR3 is 12 amino acids long. The junction had 6 bases not matched to a gene; V was cut back by 6 bases and J by 7 bases. In DNA form, the CDR3 reads TGCAGTGCAAGACAGGGGGGGAGTGGCTACACCTTC. This codes for CSARQGGSGYTF.

The table lists this clonotype with a count of one. This chain connects TRBV19 to TRBJ2-7, with D perhaps matching TRBD2 (5 bases). The V and J ends lost 3 bases and 3 bases respectively, with 9 bases between them. The CDR3 contains 13 residues. Germline values: CDR1 LNHDA, CDR2 SQIVND (reference sequence). In nucleotides, the CDR3 is TGTGCCAGTAGTATCGGACTCCTCTACGAGCAGTACTTC. Translation: CASSIGLLYEQYF.

There are a few counts of this clonotype. V gene TRBV27 combines with J gene TRBJ2-1; 9 positions agree with TRBD2. The CDR3 is made up of 18 amino acids. V lost 1 base, J lost 9 bases, and 16 bases stayed unmatched. Germline V lookup: CDR1 MNHEY, CDR2 SMNVEV (reference sequence). DNA for the CDR3: TGTGCCAGCAGTTTATATTATTCAATAGCGGGAGTATCGAGTGAGCAGTTCTTC. It specifies CASSLYYSIAGVSSEQFF.

The genes are TRBV2 and TRBJ2-1; 8 positions match TRBD2. CDR1 and CDR2 (germline): SNHLY, FYNNEI. The CDR3 consists of 16 residues. The junction had 10 bases not matched to a gene; V was cut back by 7 bases and J by 2 bases. CDR3 sequence: CASTGDVSGAYNEQFF. The CDR3 nucleotides are TGTGCCAGCACCGGAGACGTTAGCGGGGCCTACAATGAGCAGTTCTTC.